The next 20 T cell receptor beta chains were all read from a single sample in a study of cytomegalovirus exposure and HLA in healthy donors. The PCR contained 60 Vbeta and 13 Jbeta primers. Sequencing was performed with immunoSEQ multiplex PCR; in TCRdb, only in-frame clones are kept and a portion is missing. The data contain some 150,000 clones, roughly 80% of them singletons. The source material was PBMCs. These receptors came from a female donor in good health and CMV-seronegative.

V and J are TRBV6-5 and TRBJ2-7, with 9 bases aligning to TRBD2. The trim removed 7 bases at V and 5 bases at J, leaving 12 bases unmatched. Germline assignment: CDR1 MNHEY and CDR2 SVGAGI. This CDR3 comprises 15 residues. The CDR3 bases are TGTGCCAGCATTAGTCGGCGGGGGGGCATGCACGAGCAGTACTTC. This translates into CASISRRGGMHEQYF.

This clone occurred once. One end of the junction is discordant with germline, which a read error may explain. The chain carries TRBV10-3 and TRBJ2-7; D call uncertain. CDR1 and CDR2 from the germline V gene are ENHRY and SYGVKD. The CDR3 runs to 11 residues. The CDR3 DNA reads as TGTGCCATCAGTGAGTACCCCGAGCAATACTTC. Translated: CAISEYPEQYF.

This chain links TRBV5-4 with TRBJ2-7; D not resolved. Germline V gene data show CDR1 as SGHNT and CDR2 as YYREEE (reference sequence). The CDR3 totals 14 residues. V dropped 2 bases and J dropped 0 bases, with 9 bases sitting between them. CDR3 bases: TGTGCCAGCAGCTTTGATGCTAGCTCCTACGAGCAGTACTTC. It encodes CASSFDASSYEQYF.

This chain joins TRBV9 and TRBJ2-3; perhaps TRBD2 as D (7 bases). V was trimmed by 3 bases and J by 6 bases, leaving 8 bases between them. The germline gives CDR1 SGDLS, CDR2 YYNGEE. CDR3 length equals 12 residues. The CDR3 DNA is TGTGCCAGCAGCGAGGGGGGGGATACGCAGTATTTT. It yields the protein CASSEGGDTQYF.

The chain joins TRBV5-1 to TRBJ2-5; D may be TRBD2 (6 bases). V was trimmed by 0 bases and J by 2 bases, leaving 11 bases between them. The CDR3 covers 15 residues. Germline V CDR1 and CDR2: SGHRS, YFSETQ. In nucleotides, the CDR3 is TGCGCCAGCAGCTTGGGCCTAGGGAGGCAAGAGACCCAGTACTTC. Translating it yields CASSLGLGRQETQYF.

The rearrangement links TRBV4-2 to TRBJ1-2; weak D call: TRBD1 (5 bases). This CDR3 comprises 14 residues. The V gene lost 0 bases and the J gene lost 7 bases, with 12 bases spanning the gap. Germline values: CDR1 LGHNA, CDR2 YNFKEQ. CDR3 residues: CASSQDGQGTGYTF. The CDR3 DNA reads TGTGCCAGCAGCCAAGATGGGCAGGGCACTGGCTACACCTTC.

This sequence joins TRBV12-5 and TRBJ2-3; TRBD1 agrees at 10 bases. After removal of 6 bases from V and 5 bases from J, the junction contained 5 bases not matched to a gene. This CDR3 region has 14 residues. Germline values: CDR1 LGHNT, CDR2 FRNRAP. The CDR3 DNA follows: TGTGCTAGTGGGGGGACAGGGGAAGTAGATACGCAGTATTTT. Its translation is CASGGTGEVDTQYF.

The chain is built from TRBV7-9 and TRBJ2-5; D is perhaps TRBD1 (6 bases). There are 14 residues in the CDR3. Germline CDR1 is SEHNR and CDR2 is FQNEAQ (reference sequence). Trimming removed 1 base at V and 0 bases at J, with 6 bases between. For the CDR3, the DNA is TGTGCCAGCAGCTTAGGGGACAACCAAGAGACCCAGTACTTC. Translated: CASSLGDNQETQYF.

The chain joins TRBV4-1 to TRBJ2-7; D unresolved. V gave up 1 base and J gave up 0 bases, with 13 bases separating them. The CDR3 spans 16 residues. Germline V gene sequence: CDR1 MGHRA, CDR2 YSYEKL. This CDR3 reads CASSQVPLSSSYEQYF. The CDR3 nucleotides read TGCGCCAGCAGCCAAGTACCGCTCTCCAGCTCCTACGAGCAGTACTTC.

The rearrangement links TRBV18 to TRBJ2-7, with D tentatively TRBD1 (6 bases). Looked up from germline, CDR1 is KGHSH and CDR2 is LQKENI. V lost 6 bases to trimming and J lost 3 bases, with 18 bases between them. There are 15 residues in the CDR3. The CDR3 DNA sequence: TGTGCCAGCTCCCTCCCCGGGACAAAGCACTACGAGCAGTACTTC. This encodes CASSLPGTKHYEQYF.

This clone was detected only once. The V call is TRBV10-3, the J call TRBJ2-7; no firm D call. This CDR3 is built from 12 residues. The V end lost 3 bases, the J end lost 2 bases, and 5 bases lay between the germline ends. Germline lookup yields CDR1 ENHRY and CDR2 SYGVKD. The CDR3 DNA reads as TGTGCCATCAGTGACACTGCCTACGAGCAGTACTTC. Translation: CAISDTAYEQYF.

The V gene is TRBV5-1, the J gene TRBJ1-5; a possible D gene is TRBD1 (6 bases). V was shortened by 3 bases and J by 5 bases, with 12 bases between the two germline ends. Germline V CDR1 and CDR2: SGHRS, YFSETQ. This CDR3 region has 14 residues. Here the CDR3 DNA reads TGCGCCAGCAGCTATACAGGGATGGATCAGCCCCAGCATTTT. It translates to CASSYTGMDQPQHF.

This sequence joins TRBV6-6 and TRBJ2-1, with 9 positions matching TRBD2. CDR1 and CDR2 from the germline V gene are MNHNY and SVGAGI (reference sequence). The CDR3 has 16 residues. V lost 0 bases and J lost 4; bases outside the gene matches: 4. CDR3 coding DNA: TGTGCCAGCAGTTACTCAGCTAGCGGGATTTACAATGAGCAGTTCTTC. It encodes CASSYSASGIYNEQFF.

V usage is TRBV7-9 and J usage is TRBJ1-2; 7 bases match TRBD1. J gave up 0 bases and V 5 bases, and 3 bases lay outside the gene matches. Germline V gene data show CDR1 as SEHNR and CDR2 as FQNEAQ (reference sequence). The CDR3 covers 14 residues. The CDR3 coding sequence is TGTGCCAGCAGCCCCGGACAGGCTAACTATGGCTACACCTTC. It encodes CASSPGQANYGYTF.

The rearrangement links TRBV29-1 to TRBJ1-2; tentative D call: TRBD1 (6 bases). V was trimmed by 4 bases and J by 0 bases, leaving 18 bases between them. The CDR3 extends over 16 amino acids. Germline-derived CDR1 and CDR2 are SQVTM and ANQGSEA. CDR3 protein: CSVALPTGRANYGYTF. The CDR3 DNA sequence: TGCAGCGTTGCACTACCCACAGGGAGGGCTAACTATGGCTACACCTTC.

A note on this clone: The sample has other DNA sequences that encode this CDR3 too. V is TRBV19 and J is TRBJ1-3; the D gene is possibly TRBD1 (5 bases). CDR1 is LNHDA, CDR2 SQIVND, per germline (reference sequence). This CDR3 has 15 amino acids. Trimming cost V 3 bases and J 0 bases, with 9 bases left between them. In DNA form, the CDR3 reads TGTGCCAGTAGTATCGGGGGTAGCTCTGGAAACACCATATATTTT. Its protein product is CASSIGGSSGNTIYF.

This clone appeared a single time. The chain has TRBV5-1 and TRBJ1-1; a possible D gene is TRBD1 (5 bases). Germline V lookup: CDR1 SGHRS, CDR2 YFSETQ. Trimming stripped 4 bases from V and 3 bases from J, with 13 bases between. The CDR3 totals 14 residues. DNA of the CDR3: TGCGCCAGCAGCCTTCTCAGCAGGGACACTGAAGCTTTCTTT. The encoded protein is CASSLLSRDTEAFF.

CDR3 in amino acids: CASRTQNRAQETQYF. Written as DNA, the CDR3 is TGTGCCAGCAGAACCCAAAACAGGGCCCAAGAGACCCAGTACTTC. The genes are TRBV6-1 and TRBJ2-5; TRBD1 is a possible D gene (6 bases). The CDR3 totals 15 residues. Germline loops: CDR1 MNHNS, CDR2 SASEGT. Trimming shortened V by 6 bases and J by 1 base, and 15 bases separated the two germline ends.

For the CDR3, the DNA is TGTGCCAGTACCTCCGGGACAGGAAATTCACCCCTCCACTTT. Its protein product is CASTSGTGNSPLHF. This rearrangement joins TRBV19 to TRBJ1-6; 8 bases align to TRBD1. The V and J ends lost 7 bases and 7 bases, in that order; junction bases with no gene match: 6. Germline V gene data show CDR1 as LNHDA and CDR2 as SQIVND (reference sequence). This CDR3 has 14 amino acids.

The chain links TRBV9 to TRBJ1-1; tentative D call: TRBD1 (5 bases). This CDR3 contains 13 residues. V dropped 4 bases and J dropped 3 bases, with 10 bases sitting between them. The V gene's germline CDR1 is SGDLS and CDR2 YYNGEE. CDR3 sequence (DNA): TGTGCCAGCAGCAAAAGCAGGGACACTGAAGCTTTCTTT. It codes for CASSKSRDTEAFF.